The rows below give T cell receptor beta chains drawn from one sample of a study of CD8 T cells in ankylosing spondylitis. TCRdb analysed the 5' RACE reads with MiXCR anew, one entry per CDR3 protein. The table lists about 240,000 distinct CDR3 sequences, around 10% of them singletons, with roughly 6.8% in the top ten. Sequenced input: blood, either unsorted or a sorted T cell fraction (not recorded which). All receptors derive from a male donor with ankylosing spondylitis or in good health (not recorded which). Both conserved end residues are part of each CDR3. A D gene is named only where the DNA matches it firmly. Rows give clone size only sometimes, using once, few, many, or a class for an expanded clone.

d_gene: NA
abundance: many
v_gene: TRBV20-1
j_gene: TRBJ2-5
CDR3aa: CSARSPAWETQYF
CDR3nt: TGCAGTGCTAGATCCCCCGCATGGGAGACCCAGTACTTC

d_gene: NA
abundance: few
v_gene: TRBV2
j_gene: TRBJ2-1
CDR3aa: CASGRPGGNNEQFF
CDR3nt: TGTGCCAGCGGCAGGCCGGGGGGCAACAATGAGCAGTTCTTC

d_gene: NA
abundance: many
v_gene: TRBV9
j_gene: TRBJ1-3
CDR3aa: CASSVGGSSGNTIYF
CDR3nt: TGTGCCAGCAGCGTAGGTGGCAGCTCTGGAAACACCATATATTTT

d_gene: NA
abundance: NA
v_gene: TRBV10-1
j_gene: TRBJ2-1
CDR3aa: CASSGLESDEQFF
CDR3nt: TGCGCCAGCAGCGGCCTTGAGTCCGATGAGCAGTTCTTC

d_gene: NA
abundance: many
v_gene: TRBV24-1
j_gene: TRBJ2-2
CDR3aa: CATSDLGQQNTGELFF
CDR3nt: TGTGCCACCAGTGATTTGGGACAACAGAACACCGGGGAGCTGTTTTTT

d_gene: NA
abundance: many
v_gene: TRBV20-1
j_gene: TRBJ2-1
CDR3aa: CSASRKDEQFF
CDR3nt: TGCAGTGCTAGTAGGAAGGATGAGCAGTTCTTC

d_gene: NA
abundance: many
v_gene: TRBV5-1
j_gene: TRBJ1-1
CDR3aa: CASSFVGAEAFF
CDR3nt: TGCGCCAGCAGCTTCGTGGGAGCTGAAGCTTTCTTT

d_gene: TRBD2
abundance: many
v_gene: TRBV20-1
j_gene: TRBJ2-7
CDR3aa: CSARSSGSYEQYF
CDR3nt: TGCAGTGCTAGGTCTAGCGGGAGTTACGAGCAGTACTTC

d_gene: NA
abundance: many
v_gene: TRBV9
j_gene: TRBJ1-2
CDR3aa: CASSAGRGYTF
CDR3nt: TGTGCCAGCAGCGCGGGCCGTGGCTACACCTTC

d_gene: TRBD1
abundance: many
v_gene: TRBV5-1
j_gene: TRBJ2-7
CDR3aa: CASSAEGTGHGEQYF
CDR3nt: TGCGCCAGCAGCGCAGAGGGGACAGGGCATGGCGAGCAGTACTTC

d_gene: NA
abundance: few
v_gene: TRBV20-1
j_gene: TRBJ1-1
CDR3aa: CSAASVLGDTEAFF
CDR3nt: TGCAGTGCTGCTTCTGTTTTAGGTGACACTGAAGCTTTCTTT

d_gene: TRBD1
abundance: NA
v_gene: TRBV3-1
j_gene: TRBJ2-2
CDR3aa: CASSQETGSGELFF
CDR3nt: TGTGCCAGCAGCCAAGAGACAGGGTCCGGGGAGCTGTTTTTT

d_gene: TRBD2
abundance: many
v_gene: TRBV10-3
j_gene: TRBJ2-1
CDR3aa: CAISTGGVRGSNEQFF
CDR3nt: TGTGCCATCAGTACGGGGGGGGTCCGAGGAAGCAATGAGCAGTTCTTC

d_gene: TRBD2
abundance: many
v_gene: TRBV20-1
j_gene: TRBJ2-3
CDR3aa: CSALSGGPDTQYF
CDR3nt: TGCAGTGCACTCAGCGGGGGACCAGATACGCAGTATTTT

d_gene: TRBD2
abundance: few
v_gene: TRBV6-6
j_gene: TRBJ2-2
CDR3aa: CATREGTGELFF
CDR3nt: TGTGCCACCCGGGAGGGCACCGGGGAGCTGTTTTTT

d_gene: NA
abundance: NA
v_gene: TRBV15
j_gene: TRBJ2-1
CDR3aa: CATSRERGYEQFF
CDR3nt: TGTGCCACCAGCAGAGAAAGGGGATATGAGCAGTTCTTC

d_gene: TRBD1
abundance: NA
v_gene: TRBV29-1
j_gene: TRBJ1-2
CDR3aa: CSVGTGSGYTF
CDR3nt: TGCAGCGTTGGGACAGGGTCTGGCTACACCTTC

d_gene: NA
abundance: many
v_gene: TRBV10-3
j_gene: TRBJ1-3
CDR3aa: CASRDGGSGNTIYF
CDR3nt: TGTGCCAGCCGCGACGGGGGTTCTGGAAACACCATATATTTT

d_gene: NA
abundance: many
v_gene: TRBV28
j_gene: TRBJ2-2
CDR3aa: CASSALVGGSGELFF
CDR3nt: TGTGCCAGCAGTGCCCTTGTAGGGGGTTCCGGGGAGCTGTTTTTT

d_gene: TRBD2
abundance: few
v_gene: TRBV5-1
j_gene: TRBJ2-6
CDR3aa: CASSPGLAGGLLWGANVLTF
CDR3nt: TGCGCCAGCAGCCCGGGACTAGCGGGAGGTTTATTATGGGGGGCCAACGTCCTGACTTTC

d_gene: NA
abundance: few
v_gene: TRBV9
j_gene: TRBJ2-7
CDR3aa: CASSATGAGSYEQYF
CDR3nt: TGTGCCAGCAGCGCCACGGGGGCGGGTTCCTACGAGCAGTACTTC

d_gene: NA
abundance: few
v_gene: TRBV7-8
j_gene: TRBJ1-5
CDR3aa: CASSPAGGTSNQPQHF
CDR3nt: TGTGCCAGCAGCCCTGCTGGAGGGACTAGCAATCAGCCCCAGCATTTT

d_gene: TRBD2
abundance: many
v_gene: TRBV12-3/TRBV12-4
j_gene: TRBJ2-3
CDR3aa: CASSLGLAGGGDTQYF
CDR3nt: TGTGCCAGCAGTTTAGGACTAGCGGGGGGTGGGGATACGCAGTATTTT

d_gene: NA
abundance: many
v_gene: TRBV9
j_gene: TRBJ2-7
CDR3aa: CASSSSGQTYEQYF
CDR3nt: TGTGCCAGCAGCTCCTCAGGACAGACCTACGAGCAGTACTTC